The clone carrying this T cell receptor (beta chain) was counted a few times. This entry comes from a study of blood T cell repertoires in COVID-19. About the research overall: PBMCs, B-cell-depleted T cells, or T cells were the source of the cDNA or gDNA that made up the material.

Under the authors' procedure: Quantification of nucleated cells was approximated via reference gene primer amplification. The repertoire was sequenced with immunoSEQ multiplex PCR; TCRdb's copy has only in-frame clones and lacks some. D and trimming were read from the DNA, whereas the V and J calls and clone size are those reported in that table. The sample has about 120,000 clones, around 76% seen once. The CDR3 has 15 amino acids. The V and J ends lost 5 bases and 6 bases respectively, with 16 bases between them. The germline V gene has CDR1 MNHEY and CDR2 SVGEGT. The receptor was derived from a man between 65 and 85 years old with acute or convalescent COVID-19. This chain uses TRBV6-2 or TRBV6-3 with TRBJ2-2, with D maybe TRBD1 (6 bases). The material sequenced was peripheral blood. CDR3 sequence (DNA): TGTGCCAGCAGTCCCCAGGGGATCGCGGCCGGGGAGCTGTTTTTT. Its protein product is CASSPQGIAAGELFF.